The sample holds a few counts of the clone carrying this T cell receptor (beta chain). Germline V gene data show CDR1 as MGHRA and CDR2 as YSYEKL. J gave up 5 bases and V 1 base, and 15 bases lay outside the gene matches. CDR3 length equals 18 residues. Here immunoSEQ multiplex PCR was the method, and the copy in TCRdb shows in-frame clones only, minus some. The repertoire holds more than 200,000 clones, with approximately 78% as singletons. This entry belongs to a study of blood T cell repertoires in COVID-19. Study-level information: PBMCs, B-cell-depleted T cells, or T cells provided the cDNA or gDNA that made up the material.

This chain uses TRBV4-1 with TRBJ1-1; TRBD1 matches at 8 bases. This TCR derives from an elderly woman with COVID-19, enrolled during active disease. What was sequenced was peripheral blood. CDR3 residues: CASSQAGQGQLSGTEAFF. DNA of the CDR3: TGCGCCAGCAGCCAAGCCGGACAGGGACAGTTATCCGGGACTGAAGCTTTCTTT.